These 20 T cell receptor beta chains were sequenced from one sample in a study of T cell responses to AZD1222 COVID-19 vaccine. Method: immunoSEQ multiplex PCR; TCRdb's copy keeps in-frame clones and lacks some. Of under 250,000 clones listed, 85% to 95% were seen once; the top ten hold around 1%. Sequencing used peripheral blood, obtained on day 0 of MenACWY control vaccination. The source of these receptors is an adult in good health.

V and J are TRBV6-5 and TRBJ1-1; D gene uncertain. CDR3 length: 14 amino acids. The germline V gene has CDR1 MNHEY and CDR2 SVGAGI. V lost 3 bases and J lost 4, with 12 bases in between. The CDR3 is CASSYAGGPTEAFF. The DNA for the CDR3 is TGTGCCAGCAGTTATGCGGGTGGCCCCACTGAAGCTTTCTTT.

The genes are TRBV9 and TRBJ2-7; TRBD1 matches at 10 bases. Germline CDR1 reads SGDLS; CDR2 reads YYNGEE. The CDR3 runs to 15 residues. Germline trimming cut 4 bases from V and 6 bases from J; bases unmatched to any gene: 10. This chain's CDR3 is CASSSRGDRGGEQYF. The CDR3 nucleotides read TGTGCCAGCAGCTCCCGGGGGGACAGGGGCGGCGAGCAGTACTTC.

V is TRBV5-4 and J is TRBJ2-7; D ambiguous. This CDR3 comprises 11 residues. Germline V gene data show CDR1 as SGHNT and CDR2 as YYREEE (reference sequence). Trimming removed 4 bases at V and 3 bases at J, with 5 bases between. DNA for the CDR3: TGTGCCAGCAGCACAAACTACGAGCAGTACTTC. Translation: CASSTNYEQYF.

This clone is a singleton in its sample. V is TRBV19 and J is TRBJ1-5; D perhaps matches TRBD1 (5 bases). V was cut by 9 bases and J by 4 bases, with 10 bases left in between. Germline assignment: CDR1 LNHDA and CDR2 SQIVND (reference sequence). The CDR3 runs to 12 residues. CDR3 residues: CASRQQNQPQHF. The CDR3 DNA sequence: TGTGCCAGCAGACAGCAGAATCAGCCCCAGCATTTT.

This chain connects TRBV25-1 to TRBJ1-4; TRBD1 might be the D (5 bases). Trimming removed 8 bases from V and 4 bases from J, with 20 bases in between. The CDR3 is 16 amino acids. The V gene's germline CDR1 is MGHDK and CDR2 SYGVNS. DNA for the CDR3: TGTGCCAGCTCTATAGTAGGGCAGGGAAGTAATGAAAAACTGTTTTTT. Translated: CASSIVGQGSNEKLFF.

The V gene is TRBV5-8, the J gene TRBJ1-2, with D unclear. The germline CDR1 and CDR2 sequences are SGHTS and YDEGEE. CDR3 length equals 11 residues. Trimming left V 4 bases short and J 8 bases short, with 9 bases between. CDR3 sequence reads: CASSPGRGYTF. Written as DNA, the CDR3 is TGTGCCAGCAGCCCGGGTCGGGGCTACACCTTC.

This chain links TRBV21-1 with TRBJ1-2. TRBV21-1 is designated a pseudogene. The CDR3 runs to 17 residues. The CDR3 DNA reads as TGTGCCAGCAGCAAGGACCCGAGGCCACCCATTCACTATGGCTACACCTTC. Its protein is CASSKDPRPPIHYGYTF.

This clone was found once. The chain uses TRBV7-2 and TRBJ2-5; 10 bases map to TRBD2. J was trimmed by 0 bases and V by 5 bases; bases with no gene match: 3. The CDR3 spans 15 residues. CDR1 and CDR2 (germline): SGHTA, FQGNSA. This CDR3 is CASSRSGGNQETQYF. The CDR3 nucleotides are TGTGCCAGCAGCCGTAGCGGGGGGAACCAAGAGACCCAGTACTTC.

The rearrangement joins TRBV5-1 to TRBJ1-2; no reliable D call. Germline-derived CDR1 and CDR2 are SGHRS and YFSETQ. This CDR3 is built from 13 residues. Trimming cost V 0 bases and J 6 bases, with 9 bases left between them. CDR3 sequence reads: CASSLGTFDGYTF. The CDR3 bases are TGCGCCAGCAGCTTGGGCACGTTTGATGGCTACACCTTC.

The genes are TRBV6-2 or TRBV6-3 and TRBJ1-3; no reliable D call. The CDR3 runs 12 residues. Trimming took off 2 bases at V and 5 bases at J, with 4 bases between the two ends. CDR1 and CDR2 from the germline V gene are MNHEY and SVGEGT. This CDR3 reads CASSYRRNTIYF. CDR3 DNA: TGTGCCAGCAGTTACCGGAGAAACACCATATATTTT.

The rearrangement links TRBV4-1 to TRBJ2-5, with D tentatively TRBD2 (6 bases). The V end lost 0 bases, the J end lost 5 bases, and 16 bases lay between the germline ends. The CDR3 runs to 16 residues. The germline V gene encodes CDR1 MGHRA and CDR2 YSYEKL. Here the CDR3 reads CASSQDPGGGVETQYF. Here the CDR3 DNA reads TGCGCCAGCAGCCAAGATCCAGGAGGCGGGGTGGAGACCCAGTACTTC.

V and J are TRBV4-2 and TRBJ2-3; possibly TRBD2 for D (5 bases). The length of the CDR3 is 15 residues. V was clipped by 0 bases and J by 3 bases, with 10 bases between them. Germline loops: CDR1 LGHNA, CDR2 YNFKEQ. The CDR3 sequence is CASSQENQRTDTQYF. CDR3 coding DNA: TGTGCCAGCAGCCAAGAGAACCAGCGGACAGATACGCAGTATTTT.

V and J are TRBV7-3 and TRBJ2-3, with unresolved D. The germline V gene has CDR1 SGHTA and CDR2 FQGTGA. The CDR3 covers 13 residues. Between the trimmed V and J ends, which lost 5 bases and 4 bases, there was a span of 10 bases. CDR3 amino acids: CASSNRGPDTQYF. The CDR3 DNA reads TGTGCCAGCAGCAACCGCGGCCCAGATACGCAGTATTTT.

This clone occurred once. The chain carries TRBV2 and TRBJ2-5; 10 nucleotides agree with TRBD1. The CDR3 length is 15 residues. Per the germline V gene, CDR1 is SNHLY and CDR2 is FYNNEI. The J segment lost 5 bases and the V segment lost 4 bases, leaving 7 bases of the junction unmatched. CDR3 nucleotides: TGTGCCAGCAGTGGTGGGACAGGGGTAGGGGAGACCCAGTACTTC. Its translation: CASSGGTGVGETQYF.

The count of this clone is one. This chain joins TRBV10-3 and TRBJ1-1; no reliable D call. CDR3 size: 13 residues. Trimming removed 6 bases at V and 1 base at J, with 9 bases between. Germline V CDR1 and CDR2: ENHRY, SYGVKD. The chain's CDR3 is CAIRTSENTEAFF. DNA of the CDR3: TGTGCCATCAGGACGTCGGAGAACACTGAAGCTTTCTTT.

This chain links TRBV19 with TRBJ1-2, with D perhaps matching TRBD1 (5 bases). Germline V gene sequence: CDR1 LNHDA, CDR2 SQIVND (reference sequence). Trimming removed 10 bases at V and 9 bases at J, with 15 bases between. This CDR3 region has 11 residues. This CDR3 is CATGRGKRYTF. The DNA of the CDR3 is TGTGCCACCGGCCGGGGGAAACGCTACACCTTC.

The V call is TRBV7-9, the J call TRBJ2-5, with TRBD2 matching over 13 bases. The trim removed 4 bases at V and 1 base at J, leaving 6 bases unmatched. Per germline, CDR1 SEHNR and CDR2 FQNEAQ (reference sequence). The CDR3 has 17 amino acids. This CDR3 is CASSSLTSGGIQETQYF. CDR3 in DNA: TGTGCCAGCAGCTCGCTGACTAGCGGGGGGATCCAAGAGACCCAGTACTTC. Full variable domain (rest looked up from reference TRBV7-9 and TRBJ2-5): DTGVSQNPRHKITKRGQNVTFRCDPISEHNRLYWYRQTLGQGPEFLTYFQNEAQLEKSRLLSDRFSAERPKGSFSTLEIQRTEQGDSAMYLCASSSLTSGGIQETQYFGPGTRLLVL.

The CDR3 loop reads CASSQHWGTEAFF. Written as DNA, the CDR3 is TGTGCCAGCAGCCAACATTGGGGTACTGAAGCTTTCTTT. The chain joins TRBV3-1 (or the pseudogene TRBV3-2) to TRBJ1-1; D is unclear. The CDR3 is made up of 13 amino acids. Looked up from germline, CDR1 is LGHDT and CDR2 is YNNKEL (reference sequence). V was pared by 2 bases and J by 5 bases, with 9 bases between.

The DNA of the CDR3 is TGTGCCAGCTCACCGGAACCCAATCAGCCCCAGCATTTT. Its translation: CASSPEPNQPQHF. V and J are TRBV18 and TRBJ1-5; D unclear. The CDR3 loop spans 13 amino acids. Germline V gives CDR1 KGHSH, CDR2 LQKENI. Trimming took 3 bases from V and 3 from J, leaving 6 bases between them.

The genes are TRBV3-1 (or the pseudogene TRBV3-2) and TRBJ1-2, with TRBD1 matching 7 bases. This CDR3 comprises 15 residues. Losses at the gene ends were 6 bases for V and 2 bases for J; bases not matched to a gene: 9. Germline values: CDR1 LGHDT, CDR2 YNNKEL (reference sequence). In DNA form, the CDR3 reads TGTGCCAGCAGTCGTCTACAGACAGGGAACTATGGCTACACCTTC. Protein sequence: CASSRLQTGNYGYTF.